Sequencing of this TCR beta chain was carried out in a study of T-cell reconstitution after alpha-beta-depleted transplantation in children. Per germline, CDR1 SNHLY and CDR2 FYNNEI. V was pared by 3 bases and J by 1 base, with 4 bases of the junction left unmatched. This CDR3 is built from 15 residues. This clonotype was counted a few times. Antigen: not known. The library targeted TCRbeta and was prepared with unique molecular identifiers. Each CDR3 protein gets one entry after TCRdb re-called the PCR reads with MiXCR. The sample yields about 290,000 distinct CDR3 sequences, around 10% seen once. Overall study findings and caveats: Recipient T cells and thymic progenitors that survived were the source of the high TCRbeta diversity seen at day 60 in some patients. Counts and diversity of T cells one year after transplant came mostly from newly produced T cells. Alpha-beta T cells present about two months after transplant were reported to originate from several hundred expanded graft clones.

The source is a boy in the first two years of life with acute myeloid leukemia, due to receive a stem cell transplant. This specimen consisted of PBMCs, obtained before TCRalphabeta/CD19-depleted stem cell transplant. This chain connects TRBV2 to TRBJ2-7; 9 bases agree with TRBD2. The CDR3 reads CASSDPSGVSYEQYF. In nucleotides, the CDR3 is TGTGCCAGCAGTGACCCTAGCGGGGTATCCTACGAGCAGTACTTC.